This T cell receptor beta chain comes out of a study of blood T cell repertoires in COVID-19. About this clone: The same CDR3 arises from other DNA sequences in this sample as well.

Assay used: immunoSEQ multiplex PCR; TCRdb lists only in-frame clones, some missing. Here the sample spans approximately 430,000 clones, about nine tenths being singletons. The receptor's source is a woman younger than 45 with active or convalescent COVID-19. The source material was peripheral blood.

CDR3 nucleotide sequence: TGTGCCAGCAGCCAAGCGCGAGGGACTGAAGCTTTCTTT. Residues: CASSQARGTEAFF. The chain employs TRBV3-1 (or the pseudogene TRBV3-2) and TRBJ1-1; D remains unclear. Germline-derived CDR1 and CDR2 are LGHDT and YNNKEL (reference sequence). The CDR3 extends over 13 amino acids. Deletions cut 1 base from V and 5 bases from J, with 8 bases between.